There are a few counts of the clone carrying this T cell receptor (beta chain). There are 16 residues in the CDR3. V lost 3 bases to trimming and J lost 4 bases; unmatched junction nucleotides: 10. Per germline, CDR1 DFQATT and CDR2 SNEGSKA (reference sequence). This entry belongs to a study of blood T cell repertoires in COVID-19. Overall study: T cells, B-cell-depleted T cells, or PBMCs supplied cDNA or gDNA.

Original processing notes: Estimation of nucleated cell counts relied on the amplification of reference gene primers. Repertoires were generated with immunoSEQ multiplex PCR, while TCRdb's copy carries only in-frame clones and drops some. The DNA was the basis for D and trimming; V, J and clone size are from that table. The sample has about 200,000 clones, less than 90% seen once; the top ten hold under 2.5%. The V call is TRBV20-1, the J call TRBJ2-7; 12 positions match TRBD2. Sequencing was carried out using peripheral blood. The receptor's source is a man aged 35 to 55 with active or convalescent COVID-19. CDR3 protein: CSASRQLAGGDYEQYF. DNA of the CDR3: TGCAGTGCTAGTCGTCAACTAGCGGGAGGCGATTACGAGCAGTACTTC.